These T cell receptor beta chains were read from a single sample in a study of OX40 agonist ivuxolimab in advanced cancers. Sequencing was performed with immunoSEQ multiplex PCR; in TCRdb, only in-frame clones are kept and a portion is missing. The repertoire holds around 63,000 clones, with just over 85% as singletons. The starting material was CD4+ or CD8+ T cells sorted from blood, obtained in a trial of the OX40 agonist ivuxolimab. These receptors were collected from an adult with an advanced solid tumor such as melanoma, head and neck, liver or kidney cancer. The CDR3 runs from the conserved cysteine through the conserved F or W. A D gene is named only where the DNA matches it firmly. Size tells how often a clone was seen (once, few, many) or the class of an expanded clone, and some rows leave it out.

TRBJ2-2	NA	NA	TRBV5-1	CASRSSGANTGELFF	TGCGCCAGCAGGAGTTCCGGGGCCAACACCGGGGAGCTGTTTTTT
TRBJ1-5	NA	NA	TRBV6-6	CASRDGQGGNQPQHF	TGTGCCAGCAGGGATGGGCAGGGAGGCAATCAGCCCCAGCATTTT
TRBJ2-7	NA	NA	TRBV7-2	CASSPLPFAGYEQYF	TGTGCCAGCAGCCCACTCCCTTTTGCGGGGTACGAGCAGTACTTC
TRBJ2-1	NA	NA	TRBV5-4	CASSLGGQSYNEQFF	TGTGCCAGCAGCTTGGGGGGGCAGTCCTACAATGAGCAGTTCTTC
TRBJ2-2	NA	NA	TRBV29-1	CSVGKAGEAGELFF	TGCAGCGTTGGGAAGGCAGGGGAAGCCGGGGAGCTGTTTTTT
TRBJ2-7	TRBD2	NA	TRBV5-4	CASSLRLAGGEEQYF	TGTGCCAGCAGCTTGCGGTTGGCGGGAGGGGAGGAGCAGTACTTC
TRBJ1-5	NA	few	TRBV9	CASSAGHSNQPQHF	TGTGCCAGCAGCGCAGGACACAGCAATCAGCCCCAGCATTTT
TRBJ1-3	NA	once	TRBV29-1	CSVTAGENTIYF	TGCAGCGTTACCGCCGGGGAAAACACCATATATTTT
TRBJ1-2	NA	NA	TRBV15	CATRGVGGYGYTF	TGTGCCACCAGGGGGGTGGGGGGCTATGGCTACACCTTC
TRBJ2-6	NA	NA	TRBV7-8	CASSLGSGANVLTF	TGTGCCAGCAGCTTAGGCTCTGGGGCCAACGTCCTGACTTTC
TRBJ2-1	TRBD2	once	TRBV2	CASSGLVEYNEQFF	TGTGCCAGCAGCGGACTAGTGGAATACAATGAGCAGTTCTTC
TRBJ2-1	NA	NA	TRBV20-1	CSASRYNEQFF	TGCAGTGCTAGCCGTTACAATGAGCAGTTCTTC
TRBJ2-5	TRBD2	NA	TRBV27	CASSLSRREKETQYF	TGTGCCAGCAGTTTAAGTCGGCGGGAGAAAGAGACCCAGTACTTC
TRBJ2-3	NA	NA	TRBV7-2	CASSSALADTQYF	TGTGCCAGCAGCTCTGCATTGGCAGATACGCAGTATTTT
TRBJ1-1	TRBD1	NA	TRBV5-1	CASSPGTGLTEAFF	TGCGCCAGCAGCCCCGGGACAGGGCTTACTGAAGCTTTCTTT
TRBJ2-5	NA	few	TRBV2	CASRATIQETQYF	TGTGCCAGCAGAGCTACAATCCAAGAGACCCAGTACTTC
TRBJ2-7	TRBD2	NA	TRBV11-2	CASSTRTSGTPAEQYF	TGTGCCAGCAGCACCCGGACTAGCGGGACCCCGGCGGAGCAGTACTTC
TRBJ2-5	NA	NA	TRBV5-1	CASSFGAGETQYF	TGCGCCAGCAGCTTCGGGGCAGGGGAGACCCAGTACTTC
TRBJ1-4	TRBD1	NA	TRBV6-6	CASSDRGNEKLFF	TGTGCCAGCAGTGACAGGGGGAATGAAAAACTGTTTTTT
TRBJ2-7	NA	NA	TRBV19	CASSLQGGIEYEQYF	TGTGCCAGTAGCCTACAGGGTGGCATCGAGTACGAGCAGTACTTC
TRBJ2-1	TRBD1	NA	TRBV6-1	CASSRQGEIYNEQFF	TGTGCCAGCAGCCGACAGGGAGAAATCTACAATGAGCAGTTCTTC
TRBJ2-1	NA	NA	TRBV30	CAWSVASLGYNEQFF	TGTGCCTGGAGTGTTGCTTCCTTGGGGTACAATGAGCAGTTCTTC
TRBJ2-1	TRBD2	NA	TRBV19	CASSITTSGRDEQFF	TGTGCCAGTAGTATTACGACTAGCGGGAGAGATGAGCAGTTCTTC
TRBJ2-3	NA	once	TRBV7-9	CASRAGEGTAGAGQNTQYF	TGTGCCAGCAGAGCCGGGGAGGGGACAGCGGGAGCAGGACAGAATACGCAGTATTTT
TRBJ2-6	NA	NA	TRBV5-4	CASRLGAITSGANVLTF	TGTGCCAGCAGATTAGGCGCTATCACCTCTGGGGCCAACGTCCTGACTTTC
TRBJ1-4	NA	NA	TRBV7-3	CASTSRQGEKLFF	TGTGCCAGCACCTCACGGCAAGGGGAAAAACTGTTTTTT
TRBJ1-5	NA	NA	TRBV2	CASSLVGSGNQPQHF	TGTGCCAGCAGCCTCGTGGGCTCTGGAAATCAGCCCCAGCATTTT
TRBJ2-3	TRBD2	once	TRBV18	CASSPSGLAGTDTQYF	TGTGCCAGCTCACCTTCTGGACTAGCGGGTACAGATACGCAGTATTTT
TRBJ2-2	TRBD1	NA	TRBV6-5	CASSSGQGTGELFF	TGTGCCAGCAGCTCGGGACAGGGGACCGGGGAGCTGTTTTTT
TRBJ2-7	NA	NA	TRBV28	CASSFNYEQYF	TGTGCCAGCAGTTTCAACTACGAGCAGTACTTC
TRBJ2-7	TRBD2	once	TRBV11-1	CASSWVVCSGRWCEQYF	TGTGCCAGCAGCTGGGTCGTTTGTAGCGGGAGATGGTGCGAGCAGTACTTC
TRBJ2-7	TRBD2	NA	TRBV10-3	CAISGLAGREQYF	TGTGCCATCAGTGGGTTAGCGGGGAGAGAGCAGTACTTC
TRBJ2-2	TRBD2	NA	TRBV11-1	CASSRKLGGSGTGELFF	TGTGCCAGCAGCCGGAAACTTGGCGGGAGTGGCACCGGGGAGCTGTTTTTT
TRBJ1-5	TRBD1	NA	TRBV2	CASRNRGGQPQHF	TGTGCTAGCCGGAACAGGGGCGGCCAGCCCCAGCATTTT
TRBJ2-5	NA	NA	TRBV2	CASSEDRNQETQYF	TGTGCCAGCAGTGAAGACAGGAACCAAGAGACCCAGTACTTC
TRBJ1-2	TRBD1	NA	TRBV5-6	CASSLDTDRAVGYTF	TGTGCCAGCAGCTTGGATACCGACAGGGCGGTTGGCTACACCTTC
TRBJ2-5	NA	NA	TRBV2	CASSVQTGEGETQYF	TGTGCCAGCAGTGTACAGACAGGGGAGGGGGAGACCCAGTACTTC
TRBJ2-1	TRBD2	NA	TRBV18	CASSPASGSVNEQFF	TGTGCCAGCTCACCTGCTAGCGGGTCGGTTAATGAGCAGTTCTTC
TRBJ2-6	NA	NA	TRBV18	CASSPSGERGSGLGANVLTF	TGTGCCAGCTCACCATCCGGCGAAAGGGGATCTGGGTTGGGGGCCAACGTCCTGACTTTC
TRBJ2-6	NA	NA	TRBV27	CASSPPPGTKGGANVLTF	TGTGCCAGCAGTCCCCCCCCAGGTACTAAGGGCGGGGCCAACGTCCTGACTTTC
TRBJ1-6	TRBD1	NA	TRBV2	CARGQGNSPLHF	TGTGCCAGGGGACAGGGTAATTCACCCCTCCACTTT
TRBJ2-5	TRBD2	NA	TRBV11-2	CASSLGGGARETQYF	TGTGCCAGCAGCTTAGGGGGAGGGGCGAGGGAGACCCAGTACTTC
TRBJ2-1	TRBD2	NA	TRBV7-3	CASSFTSGSYNEQFF	TGTGCCAGCAGCTTTACTAGCGGGTCCTACAATGAGCAGTTCTTC
TRBJ1-4	TRBD1	NA	TRBV27	CASRSGQAFNEKLFF	TGTGCCAGCAGATCCGGACAGGCCTTTAATGAAAAACTGTTTTTT
TRBJ1-1	NA	NA	TRBV6-1	CASSVIHMNTEAFF	TGTGCCAGCAGTGTCATACATATGAACACTGAAGCTTTCTTT
TRBJ2-7	NA	few	TRBV6-5	CASGMGPQYEQYF	TGTGCCAGCGGGATGGGGCCACAGTACGAGCAGTACTTC